The 2 T cell receptor beta chains reported below all come from one sample, sequenced in a study of blood T cell repertoires in COVID-19. Measured with immunoSEQ multiplex PCR; TCRdb has only the in-frame clones, and not every one. The profile covers around 250,000 clones, with approximately 86% appearing a single time and about 10% taken by the ten largest. Material: peripheral blood. The receptors were sampled from a man aged 35-49 years with active or convalescent COVID-19.

The rearrangement uses TRBV29-1 and TRBJ2-7, with D possibly TRBD2 on 5 matching bases. This CDR3 contains 15 residues. Germline CDR1 SQVTM, CDR2 ANQGSEA. The V gene lost 5 bases and the J gene lost 3 bases, with 20 bases spanning the gap. CDR3 protein: CSVSLTNRGLYEQYF. CDR3 sequence (DNA): TGCAGCGTTTCCCTCACCAACCGGGGTCTCTACGAGCAGTACTTC.

This chain joins TRBV5-4 and TRBJ2-7; 7 bases fit TRBD2. The CDR3 runs 14 residues. The trim removed 3 bases at V and 3 bases at J, leaving 6 bases unmatched. From germline, CDR1 is SGHNT and CDR2 YYREEE (reference sequence). The DNA for the CDR3 is TGTGCCAGCAGCTCCGCGGGAGTCCTCTACGAGCAGTACTTC. Translation gives CASSSAGVLYEQYF. Combining the CDR3 with reference TRBV5-4 and TRBJ2-7 gives the whole variable domain ETGVTQSPTHLIKTRGQQVTLRCSSQSGHNTVSWYQQALGQGPQFIFQYYREEENGRGNFPPRFSGLQFPNYSSELNVNALELDDSALYLCASSSAGVLYEQYFGPGTRLTVT.